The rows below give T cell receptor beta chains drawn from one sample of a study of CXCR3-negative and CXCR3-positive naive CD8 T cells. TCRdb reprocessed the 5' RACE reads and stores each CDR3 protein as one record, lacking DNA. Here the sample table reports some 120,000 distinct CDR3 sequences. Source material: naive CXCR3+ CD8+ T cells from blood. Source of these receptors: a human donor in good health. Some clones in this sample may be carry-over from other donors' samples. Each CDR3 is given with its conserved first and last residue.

CDR3 protein: CASSRPEDREETQYF
J gene: TRBJ2-5
V gene: TRBV5-4
CDR3 length: 15

CDR3 protein: CASSPFASTYGYTF
J gene: TRBJ1-2
V gene: TRBV14
CDR3 length: 14

CDR3 protein: CASNVMGANTEAFF
J gene: TRBJ1-1
V gene: TRBV27
CDR3 length: 14

CDR3 protein: CASSPVGGTEAFF
J gene: TRBJ1-1
V gene: TRBV5-1
CDR3 length: 13

CDR3 protein: CASSGWTGETQYF
J gene: TRBJ2-5
V gene: TRBV28
CDR3 length: 13

CDR3 protein: CASSLSGGDTQYF
J gene: TRBJ2-3
V gene: TRBV7-3
CDR3 length: 13

CDR3 protein: CASGAGDNTEAFF
J gene: TRBJ1-1
V gene: TRBV9
CDR3 length: 13

CDR3 protein: CASRPLGGEQFF
J gene: TRBJ2-1
V gene: TRBV27
CDR3 length: 12

CDR3 protein: CASSYSSRGDAEAFF
J gene: TRBJ1-1
V gene: TRBV6-2/TRBV6-3
CDR3 length: 15

CDR3 protein: CSAREGVRNTEAFF
J gene: TRBJ1-1
V gene: TRBV20-1
CDR3 length: 14

CDR3 protein: CALWDTNEKPFF
J gene: TRBJ1-4
V gene: TRBV29-1
CDR3 length: 12

CDR3 protein: CASSGWILAGDNEQFF
J gene: TRBJ2-1
V gene: TRBV5-1
CDR3 length: 16

CDR3 protein: CASSEAGYQPQHF
J gene: TRBJ1-5
V gene: TRBV10-2
CDR3 length: 13

CDR3 protein: CASSSGLAGVVYEQYF
J gene: TRBJ2-7
V gene: TRBV12-3/TRBV12-4
CDR3 length: 16

CDR3 protein: CASSLLDMNNSPLHF
J gene: TRBJ1-6
V gene: TRBV5-1
CDR3 length: 15

CDR3 protein: CASSLDRGINQPQHF
J gene: TRBJ1-5
V gene: TRBV18
CDR3 length: 15

CDR3 protein: CASRLQGLNTEAFF
J gene: TRBJ1-1
V gene: TRBV28
CDR3 length: 14

CDR3 protein: CASRGHSSYEQYF
J gene: TRBJ2-7
V gene: TRBV27
CDR3 length: 13

CDR3 protein: CASNQGNTGELFF
J gene: TRBJ2-2
V gene: TRBV28
CDR3 length: 13

CDR3 protein: CSVEGQGVAYEQYF
J gene: TRBJ2-1
V gene: TRBV29-1
CDR3 length: 14

CDR3 protein: CASSATGYQPQHF
J gene: TRBJ1-5
V gene: TRBV9
CDR3 length: 13

CDR3 protein: CAISESPGDYEQYF
J gene: TRBJ2-7
V gene: TRBV10-3
CDR3 length: 14

CDR3 protein: CASSQEFTSGNEQFF
J gene: TRBJ2-1
V gene: TRBV4-3
CDR3 length: 15

CDR3 protein: CASRPSGALEQYF
J gene: TRBJ2-7
V gene: TRBV5-1
CDR3 length: 13

CDR3 protein: CATSRGGTNSPLHF
J gene: TRBJ1-6
V gene: TRBV15
CDR3 length: 14

CDR3 protein: CASSADRDTSYEQYF
J gene: TRBJ2-7
V gene: TRBV27
CDR3 length: 15

CDR3 protein: CSVDGTTPLRRYNEQFF
J gene: TRBJ2-1
V gene: TRBV29-1
CDR3 length: 17

CDR3 protein: CASSLIAESSYNEQFF
J gene: TRBJ2-1
V gene: TRBV3-1
CDR3 length: 16

CDR3 protein: CSVGMIGPLEQYF
J gene: TRBJ2-7
V gene: TRBV29-1
CDR3 length: 13

CDR3 protein: CASSLAVPGYEQYF
J gene: TRBJ2-7
V gene: TRBV7-2
CDR3 length: 14

CDR3 protein: CASTLAGEVGDTQYF
J gene: TRBJ2-3
V gene: TRBV4-1
CDR3 length: 15

CDR3 protein: CASSLALRQPPGQETQYF
J gene: TRBJ2-5
V gene: TRBV11-3
CDR3 length: 18

CDR3 protein: CASSLGPSEAFF
J gene: TRBJ1-1
V gene: TRBV7-9
CDR3 length: 12

CDR3 protein: CASSLGFGGAYNEQFF
J gene: TRBJ2-1
V gene: TRBV7-9
CDR3 length: 16

CDR3 protein: CASSYSSGGDEQYF
J gene: TRBJ2-7
V gene: TRBV7-9
CDR3 length: 14

CDR3 protein: CASSLPILATYNEQFF
J gene: TRBJ2-1
V gene: TRBV7-6
CDR3 length: 16

CDR3 protein: CASSQAGGLSGNTIYF
J gene: TRBJ1-3
V gene: TRBV7-8
CDR3 length: 16

CDR3 protein: CASSQRPGPPGGYEQYF
J gene: TRBJ2-7
V gene: TRBV23-1
CDR3 length: 17

CDR3 protein: CASSSPGQGVQEQYF
J gene: TRBJ2-7
V gene: TRBV7-2
CDR3 length: 15

CDR3 protein: CASSLGLRNEQFF
J gene: TRBJ2-1
V gene: TRBV12-3/TRBV12-4
CDR3 length: 13

CDR3 protein: CSVQQGTYEQYF
J gene: TRBJ2-7
V gene: TRBV29-1
CDR3 length: 12

CDR3 protein: CASSELAGGPSDEQFF
J gene: TRBJ2-1
V gene: TRBV7-9
CDR3 length: 16

CDR3 protein: CASSETSGRFNEQFF
J gene: TRBJ2-1
V gene: TRBV10-2
CDR3 length: 15

CDR3 protein: CASSHSQNNEQFF
J gene: TRBJ2-1
V gene: TRBV4-3
CDR3 length: 13

CDR3 protein: CASSLEVLWFF
J gene: TRBJ2-1
V gene: TRBV19
CDR3 length: 11

CDR3 protein: CASSEERGNSYNSPLHF
J gene: TRBJ1-6
V gene: TRBV12-3/TRBV12-4
CDR3 length: 17

CDR3 protein: CASRDGATNEKLFF
J gene: TRBJ1-4
V gene: TRBV28
CDR3 length: 14

CDR3 protein: CASSSPLQGAYEQYF
J gene: TRBJ2-7
V gene: TRBV27
CDR3 length: 15

CDR3 protein: CASSPHPTGALTYEQYF
J gene: TRBJ2-7
V gene: TRBV7-9
CDR3 length: 17

CDR3 protein: CASSSLTPYNEQFF
J gene: TRBJ2-1
V gene: TRBV12-3/TRBV12-4
CDR3 length: 14

CDR3 protein: CASARTSGYYEQYF
J gene: TRBJ2-7
V gene: TRBV9
CDR3 length: 14

CDR3 protein: CSARIAGIYYEQYF
J gene: TRBJ2-7
V gene: TRBV20-1
CDR3 length: 14

CDR3 protein: CASSPGTGGTFF
J gene: TRBJ2-1
V gene: TRBV7-2
CDR3 length: 12